These T cell receptor beta chains were read from a single sample in a study of T cell repertoires in cytomegalovirus infection. TCRdb processed the reads anew with MiXCR; each CDR3 protein has one entry. This sample has around 800,000 distinct CDR3 sequences, with around a third found just once. Antigen specificity for these receptors is unknown. The specimen was cultured CD8+ T cells from PBMCs, collected from culture after CMV antigen stimulation. The source is a human donor in good health (CMV status not recorded). Some clones in this sample may be carry-over from other donors' samples. Both conserved end residues are part of each CDR3. The order of the fields is CDR3 DNA, CDR3 protein, V gene, clone size, D gene, J gene. D genes are given only for firm matches. A clone size is listed for some rows: how often the clone was seen (once, few, many), or a class if it is expanded.

cdr3_nt: TGCAGTGCCACTCATCTGGGGGGAGCTTATCAGCCGGATACGCAGTATTTT
cdr3_aa: CSATHLGGAYQPDTQYF
v_call: TRBV20-1
clone_size: few
d_call: NA
j_call: TRBJ2-3

cdr3_nt: TGTGCCAGCAGTTTAGCGCTGGGACTAGCGGGGGGGCCCCACGAGCAGTACTTC
cdr3_aa: CASSLALGLAGGPHEQYF
v_call: TRBV12-3/TRBV12-4
clone_size: NA
d_call: TRBD2
j_call: TRBJ2-7

cdr3_nt: TGTGCCACCAGCAGAGATCTAGCGGGGGGCCCTCAAGAGACCCAGTACTTC
cdr3_aa: CATSRDLAGGPQETQYF
v_call: TRBV15
clone_size: NA
d_call: TRBD2
j_call: TRBJ2-5

cdr3_nt: TGTGCCAGTAGTATAGCAGGGACGAACCCAAACACTGAAGCTTTCTTT
cdr3_aa: CASSIAGTNPNTEAFF
v_call: TRBV19
clone_size: few
d_call: NA
j_call: TRBJ1-1

cdr3_nt: TGTGCCAGCAGCTTAGAATCCACGCAGTATTTT
cdr3_aa: CASSLESTQYF
v_call: TRBV7-9
clone_size: few
d_call: NA
j_call: TRBJ2-3

cdr3_nt: TGTGCCAGCTCACCTCTCGGGACAGGAGTAACCGGGGAGCTGTTTTTT
cdr3_aa: CASSPLGTGVTGELFF
v_call: TRBV18
clone_size: few
d_call: TRBD1
j_call: TRBJ2-2

cdr3_nt: TGTGCCAGCAGCTTCTCGAGGACCGGGGAGCTGTTTTTT
cdr3_aa: CASSFSRTGELFF
v_call: TRBV7-2
clone_size: many
d_call: NA
j_call: TRBJ2-2

cdr3_nt: TGTGCCAGCACCCAATCCGGCCCCAGGGAGAGGGACACTGAAGCTTTCTTT
cdr3_aa: CASTQSGPRERDTEAFF
v_call: TRBV12-3/TRBV12-4
clone_size: many
d_call: NA
j_call: TRBJ1-1

cdr3_nt: TGTGCCAGCGGACAGGGTTACACTGAGCAGTTCTTC
cdr3_aa: CASGQGYTEQFF
v_call: TRBV6-1
clone_size: NA
d_call: TRBD1
j_call: TRBJ2-1

cdr3_nt: TGTGCCAGCAGCTTGGTTGGGGGGCCCGATGGCTACACCTTC
cdr3_aa: CASSLVGGPDGYTF
v_call: TRBV5-4
clone_size: NA
d_call: NA
j_call: TRBJ1-2

cdr3_nt: TGTGCCAGCAGTGAAGCGCTTGTAGAGGGCTACACCTTC
cdr3_aa: CASSEALVEGYTF
v_call: TRBV2
clone_size: many
d_call: NA
j_call: TRBJ1-2

cdr3_nt: TGTGCCAGCAGCTTACTAGGGGGGGATGAAGCTTTCTTT
cdr3_aa: CASSLLGGDEAFF
v_call: TRBV7-6
clone_size: NA
d_call: NA
j_call: TRBJ1-1

cdr3_nt: TGTGCCAGCAGCTTAGGTCTCGGGCTAGGGCACACTGAAGCTTTCTTT
cdr3_aa: CASSLGLGLGHTEAFF
v_call: TRBV7-9
clone_size: few
d_call: NA
j_call: TRBJ1-1

cdr3_nt: TGTGCCAGCAGTTACCCTGACATAGGAGACCTGCAGGAGTTCTATGGCTACACGTTC
cdr3_aa: CASSYPDIGDLQEFYGYTF
v_call: TRBV6-6
clone_size: once
d_call: NA
j_call: TRBJ1-2

cdr3_nt: TGTGCCAGCAGTGAGACAGAACTTTACGAGCAGTACTTC
cdr3_aa: CASSETELYEQYF
v_call: TRBV4-2
clone_size: NA
d_call: NA
j_call: TRBJ2-7

cdr3_nt: TGCAGTGCTATATACTCCTACGAGCAGTACTTC
cdr3_aa: CSAIYSYEQYF
v_call: TRBV20-1
clone_size: NA
d_call: NA
j_call: TRBJ2-7

cdr3_nt: TGTGCCAGTAACCCGGGACTAGCGGGGGGGCTCTACACCGGGGAGCTGTTTTTT
cdr3_aa: CASNPGLAGGLYTGELFF
v_call: TRBV19
clone_size: few
d_call: TRBD2
j_call: TRBJ2-2

cdr3_nt: TGTGCCAGCAGTTCGGGACAGGTGGGCTACGAGCAGTACTTC
cdr3_aa: CASSSGQVGYEQYF
v_call: TRBV27
clone_size: NA
d_call: TRBD1
j_call: TRBJ2-7

cdr3_nt: TGTGCCAGCAGCTTTCCCGGGACTAGCGGGGGAAAAGGCACCGGGGAGCTGTTTTTT
cdr3_aa: CASSFPGTSGGKGTGELFF
v_call: TRBV7-6
clone_size: many
d_call: TRBD2
j_call: TRBJ2-2

cdr3_nt: TGTGTCAGTAGTATTGGTTCGACAGCTTTCGCTGAAGCTTTCTTT
cdr3_aa: CVSSIGSTAFAEAFF
v_call: TRBV19
clone_size: NA
d_call: NA
j_call: TRBJ1-1

cdr3_nt: TGTGCCAGCAGTTTTCAGGGAATCAACAATGAGCAGTTCTTC
cdr3_aa: CASSFQGINNEQFF
v_call: TRBV28
clone_size: many
d_call: NA
j_call: TRBJ2-1

cdr3_nt: TGCGCCAGCAGCCCAGGGGAGGGCCTTTTCCTGAACACTGAAGCTTTCTTT
cdr3_aa: CASSPGEGLFLNTEAFF
v_call: TRBV4-3
clone_size: NA
d_call: NA
j_call: TRBJ1-1

cdr3_nt: TGTGCCAGCAGTTACCTCAGGAAGGGAGGCTACACCTTC
cdr3_aa: CASSYLRKGGYTF
v_call: TRBV6-2/TRBV6-3
clone_size: NA
d_call: NA
j_call: TRBJ1-2

cdr3_nt: TGTGCCAGCAGCCATAATCCGGGGGAAAATCAGCCCCAGCATTTT
cdr3_aa: CASSHNPGENQPQHF
v_call: TRBV5-4
clone_size: few
d_call: NA
j_call: TRBJ1-5

cdr3_nt: TGTGCCAGCAGCCAAGATTGGGGGGTGGAGCAGTTCTTC
cdr3_aa: CASSQDWGVEQFF
v_call: TRBV14
clone_size: few
d_call: NA
j_call: TRBJ2-1

cdr3_nt: TGTGCCAGCAGCGTCCAGGGTTTGAGGGAGCTGTTTTTT
cdr3_aa: CASSVQGLRELFF
v_call: TRBV7-8
clone_size: few
d_call: NA
j_call: TRBJ2-2

cdr3_nt: TGCGCCAGCAGCCAAGAAGGGCTAGCGTCAGAGACCCAGTACTTC
cdr3_aa: CASSQEGLASETQYF
v_call: TRBV4-3
clone_size: few
d_call: NA
j_call: TRBJ2-5

cdr3_nt: TGTGCCAGCTCACCCGATGGAGGTTTGCTTTATGGCTACACCTTC
cdr3_aa: CASSPDGGLLYGYTF
v_call: TRBV18
clone_size: few
d_call: NA
j_call: TRBJ1-2

cdr3_nt: TGCAGCGTTGTAATCGCGACAGGGGGCGGTAACCCCTATGGCTACACCTTC
cdr3_aa: CSVVIATGGGNPYGYTF
v_call: TRBV29-1
clone_size: NA
d_call: TRBD1
j_call: TRBJ1-2

cdr3_nt: TGTGCCAGCAGTTACCTGCCGGGACAGGGGGCCCAGCCCCAGCATTTT
cdr3_aa: CASSYLPGQGAQPQHF
v_call: TRBV6-2/TRBV6-3
clone_size: NA
d_call: TRBD1
j_call: TRBJ1-5

cdr3_nt: TGTGCCAGCAGTTATGGTCCCAGGGGCCCCTATAATTCACCCCTCCACTTT
cdr3_aa: CASSYGPRGPYNSPLHF
v_call: TRBV6-5
clone_size: few
d_call: NA
j_call: TRBJ1-6

cdr3_nt: TGTGCCAGCAGTGAAGGGATAAGACAGGGGCCTAACTATGGCTACACCTTC
cdr3_aa: CASSEGIRQGPNYGYTF
v_call: TRBV25-1
clone_size: NA
d_call: TRBD1
j_call: TRBJ1-2

cdr3_nt: TGTGCCAGCAGCCCGAACAGGGCCCCCGGGGAGCTGTTTTTT
cdr3_aa: CASSPNRAPGELFF
v_call: TRBV11-2
clone_size: many
d_call: NA
j_call: TRBJ2-2

cdr3_nt: TGTGCCAGCAGAACCCCGGGACTAGGCGATGAGCAGTTCTTC
cdr3_aa: CASRTPGLGDEQFF
v_call: TRBV6-5
clone_size: NA
d_call: TRBD2
j_call: TRBJ2-1

cdr3_nt: TGTGCCAGCAGCTTAGAGTGGACATCCACCGGGGAGCTGTTTTTT
cdr3_aa: CASSLEWTSTGELFF
v_call: TRBV7-6
clone_size: NA
d_call: NA
j_call: TRBJ2-2

cdr3_nt: TGTGCCAGCACCCCGGGGCAGAGCACAGATACGCAGTATTTT
cdr3_aa: CASTPGQSTDTQYF
v_call: TRBV6-5
clone_size: NA
d_call: NA
j_call: TRBJ2-3

cdr3_nt: TGCAGCGCAGAAACCGGGACAGACTATGGCTACACCTTC
cdr3_aa: CSAETGTDYGYTF
v_call: TRBV29-1
clone_size: few
d_call: TRBD1
j_call: TRBJ1-2

cdr3_nt: TGTGCCAGCAGTTTATGGGGTTCCGCAGATACGCAGTATTTT
cdr3_aa: CASSLWGSADTQYF
v_call: TRBV12-3/TRBV12-4
clone_size: NA
d_call: NA
j_call: TRBJ2-3

cdr3_nt: TGTGCCAGCAGCCAAGAAATCTTCCAGGCCAGGGGCGGAGAGACCCAGTACTTC
cdr3_aa: CASSQEIFQARGGETQYF
v_call: TRBV3-1
clone_size: NA
d_call: NA
j_call: TRBJ2-5

cdr3_nt: TGTGCCAGCAAAAGCGGGGGGGCTTTCTACAATGAGCAGTTCTTC
cdr3_aa: CASKSGGAFYNEQFF
v_call: TRBV6-2/TRBV6-3
clone_size: NA
d_call: TRBD2
j_call: TRBJ2-1

cdr3_nt: TGTGCCAGCACCCCCCTCGCCCAGGCATACAATGAGCAGTTCTTC
cdr3_aa: CASTPLAQAYNEQFF
v_call: TRBV28
clone_size: few
d_call: NA
j_call: TRBJ2-1

cdr3_nt: TGCGCCAGCAGCCTTCAGGGACCTGGGGCCAACGTCCTGACTTTC
cdr3_aa: CASSLQGPGANVLTF
v_call: TRBV4-1
clone_size: NA
d_call: NA
j_call: TRBJ2-6

cdr3_nt: TGTGCCAGCAGTTGGGGGGCAGAGTCCGGGGAGCTGTTTTTT
cdr3_aa: CASSWGAESGELFF
v_call: TRBV27
clone_size: once
d_call: NA
j_call: TRBJ2-2

cdr3_nt: TGTGCCAGCAGTTATGGCGGGGGGGCCGGTGATACGCAGTATTTT
cdr3_aa: CASSYGGGAGDTQYF
v_call: TRBV6-6
clone_size: few
d_call: TRBD2
j_call: TRBJ2-3

cdr3_nt: TGTGCCAGCAAAGGACAGGGGGCAACTGAAGCTTTCTTT
cdr3_aa: CASKGQGATEAFF
v_call: TRBV27
clone_size: many
d_call: TRBD1
j_call: TRBJ1-1

cdr3_nt: TGTGCCAGCAGCCCTAAGACAGTGACTAATGAAAAACTGTTTTTT
cdr3_aa: CASSPKTVTNEKLFF
v_call: TRBV7-8
clone_size: few
d_call: NA
j_call: TRBJ1-4

cdr3_nt: TGTGCCAGCAGTTACGTCAGATCTACCTATGGCTACACCTTC
cdr3_aa: CASSYVRSTYGYTF
v_call: TRBV6-5
clone_size: NA
d_call: NA
j_call: TRBJ1-2

cdr3_nt: TGTGCCAGCAGCGAAAAGGGCGATCTAGGGGCAGATACGCAGTATTTT
cdr3_aa: CASSEKGDLGADTQYF
v_call: TRBV4-2
clone_size: many
d_call: NA
j_call: TRBJ2-3

cdr3_nt: TGTGCCAGCAGTTACTCGTTCCCACAGGGGGCCTACAATGAGCAGTTCTTC
cdr3_aa: CASSYSFPQGAYNEQFF
v_call: TRBV6-2/TRBV6-3
clone_size: many
d_call: TRBD1
j_call: TRBJ2-1

cdr3_nt: TGCAGTGCTAGAGGGACAGGGTTTAGCACTGAAGCTTTCTTT
cdr3_aa: CSARGTGFSTEAFF
v_call: TRBV20-1
clone_size: NA
d_call: TRBD1
j_call: TRBJ1-1

cdr3_nt: TGCGCCAGCAGCCCCCGGCTACAGGGGATCGCGGAGCAGTACTTC
cdr3_aa: CASSPRLQGIAEQYF
v_call: TRBV4-1
clone_size: NA
d_call: TRBD1
j_call: TRBJ2-7

cdr3_nt: TGCAGCGTTGACCCCGGAGGACTAGCGGACAATGAGCAGTTCTTC
cdr3_aa: CSVDPGGLADNEQFF
v_call: TRBV29-1
clone_size: few
d_call: TRBD2
j_call: TRBJ2-1

cdr3_nt: TGTGCCAGCAGTTTCGGGTGGGACCAGCCCCAGCATTTT
cdr3_aa: CASSFGWDQPQHF
v_call: TRBV12-3/TRBV12-4
clone_size: few
d_call: NA
j_call: TRBJ1-5

cdr3_nt: TGTGCCACCTTATCCGAGAAAAACATTCAGTACTTC
cdr3_aa: CATLSEKNIQYF
v_call: TRBV10-3
clone_size: NA
d_call: NA
j_call: TRBJ2-4

cdr3_nt: TGTGCCAGCAGCCCCCCGACCGGGAATCAGCCCCAGCATTTT
cdr3_aa: CASSPPTGNQPQHF
v_call: TRBV7-9
clone_size: NA
d_call: NA
j_call: TRBJ1-5

cdr3_nt: TGTGCCAGCAGCTTGCAAAGCGAGCAGTACTTC
cdr3_aa: CASSLQSEQYF
v_call: TRBV5-5
clone_size: few
d_call: NA
j_call: TRBJ2-7

cdr3_nt: TGTGCCATCAGTGAGCCGGAGGGTGAAGCTTTCTTT
cdr3_aa: CAISEPEGEAFF
v_call: TRBV10-3
clone_size: once
d_call: NA
j_call: TRBJ1-1

cdr3_nt: TGTGCCAGCAGCTTGACGGACAGGGACTACACTGAAGCTTTCTTT
cdr3_aa: CASSLTDRDYTEAFF
v_call: TRBV7-9
clone_size: few
d_call: TRBD1
j_call: TRBJ1-1

cdr3_nt: TGTGCCAGCAGCCATCTCGACGGGGCCAACGTCCTGACTTTC
cdr3_aa: CASSHLDGANVLTF
v_call: TRBV14
clone_size: once
d_call: NA
j_call: TRBJ2-6

cdr3_nt: TGTGCCAGCAGTTTAAGTACAGGGGACGTATCCTACACCTTC
cdr3_aa: CASSLSTGDVSYTF
v_call: TRBV12-3/TRBV12-4
clone_size: few
d_call: TRBD1
j_call: TRBJ1-2